These T cell receptor beta chains were read from a single sample in a study of shared clonotypes between healthy human individuals. TCRdb keeps only in-frame clones here, not all; method: immunoSEQ multiplex PCR. The sample holds about 2,500,000 clones, roughly nine tenths seen once. The sequencing input was naive CD4+ T cells sorted from blood. These receptors were taken from a man aged 18 to 30 in good health. Each CDR3 is given with its conserved first and last residue. A D gene is named only where the DNA matches it firmly. Clone size is not always given. Where it is, it says once, few, many or a class for expanded clones.

CDR3 | DNA | size | D | J | V
CASSSTGGAGEKLFF | TGCGCCAGCAGCTCTACAGGGGGCGCCGGTGAAAAACTGTTTTTT | - | TRBD1 | TRBJ1-4 | TRBV5-1
CATSDRGGYGYTF | TGTGCCACCTCGGACAGGGGGGGCTATGGCTACACCTTC | - | TRBD1 | TRBJ1-2 | TRBV19
CASSSGFSNQPQHF | TGTGCCAGCAGCTCAGGTTTTTCCAATCAGCCCCAGCATTTT | once | - | TRBJ1-5 | TRBV5-6
CASSLVGTGGGYYEQYF | TGTGCCAGCAGCTTAGTCGGGACGGGAGGGGGCTACTACGAGCAGTACTTC | once | - | TRBJ2-7 | TRBV7-2
CASSPWTSGGGETQYF | TGTGCCAGCTCACCATGGACTAGCGGAGGGGGGGAGACCCAGTACTTC | - | TRBD2 | TRBJ2-5 | TRBV18
CASSSGLAGGIDEQYF | TGCGCCAGCAGCTCTGGCCTAGCGGGAGGGATCGACGAGCAGTACTTC | - | TRBD2 | TRBJ2-7 | TRBV5-1
CASSQGGTSGRTVDTGELFF | TGTGCCAGCAGCCAAGGGGGGACTAGCGGGAGGACAGTCGACACCGGGGAGCTGTTTTTT | - | TRBD2 | TRBJ2-2 | TRBV4-2
CASSSSGTVQETQYF | TGTGCCAGCAGCTCATCTGGGACGGTGCAAGAGACCCAGTACTTC | - | - | TRBJ2-5 | TRBV7-8
CASSFSTANTGELFF | TGTGCCAGCAGCTTTTCTACAGCGAACACCGGGGAGCTGTTTTTT | - | - | TRBJ2-2 | TRBV11-1
CASGSGSPSTDTQYF | TGTGCCAGCGGTAGCGGGAGTCCTAGCACAGATACGCAGTATTTT | - | TRBD2 | TRBJ2-3 | TRBV7-6